This TCR beta chain derives from a study of blood T cell repertoires in COVID-19. The wider study: The study drew acute and convalescent COVID-19 samples from the United States, Italy and Spain. PBMCs, B-cell-depleted T cells, or T cells provided the cDNA or gDNA that made up the material.

Study processing details: Estimates of nucleated cell counts were drawn from the amplification of reference gene primers. The method was immunoSEQ multiplex PCR; TCRdb's version includes in-frame clones alone and lacks a portion of them. V and J calls plus clone size are reproduced from that table; the DNA served to infer D and trimming. The sample records about 280,000 clones, roughly four fifths being singletons. Trimming left V 4 bases short and J 2 bases short, with 8 bases between. This CDR3 contains 13 residues. CDR1 is LNHDA and CDR2 is SQIVND in the germline V gene (reference sequence). V gene TRBV19 combines with J gene TRBJ1-1; D not resolved. The receptor was derived from a woman in her fifties or sixties who had recovered from COVID-19. Sequenced input: peripheral blood. The CDR3 loop reads CASSRSQNTEAFF. The DNA for the CDR3 is TGTGCCAGTAGTAGGTCACAAAACACTGAAGCTTTCTTT. Filled out from reference TRBV19 and TRBJ1-1, the complete variable domain reads DGGITQSPKYLFRKEGQNVTLSCEQNLNHDAMYWYRQDPGQGLRLIYYSQIVNDFQKGDIAEGYSVSREKKESFPLTVTSAQKNPTAFYLCASSRSQNTEAFFGQGTRLTVV.